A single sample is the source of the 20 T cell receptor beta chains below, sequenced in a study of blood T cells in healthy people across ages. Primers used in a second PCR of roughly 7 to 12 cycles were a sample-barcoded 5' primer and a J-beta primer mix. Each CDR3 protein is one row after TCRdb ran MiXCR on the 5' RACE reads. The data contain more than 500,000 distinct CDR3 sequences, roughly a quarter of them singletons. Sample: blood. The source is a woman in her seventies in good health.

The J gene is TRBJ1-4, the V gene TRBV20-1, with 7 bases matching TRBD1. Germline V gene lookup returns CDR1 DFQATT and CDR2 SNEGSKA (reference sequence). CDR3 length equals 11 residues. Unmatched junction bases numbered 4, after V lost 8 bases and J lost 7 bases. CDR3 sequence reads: CSSGQVEKLFF. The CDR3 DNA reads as TGCAGTTCCGGACAGGTTGAAAAACTGTTTTTT.

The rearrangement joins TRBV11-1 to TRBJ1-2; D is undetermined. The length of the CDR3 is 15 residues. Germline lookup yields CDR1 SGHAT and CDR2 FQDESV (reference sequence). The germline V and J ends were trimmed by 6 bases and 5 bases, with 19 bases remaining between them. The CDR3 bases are TGTGCCAGCAGTTTCCGACAAGGGAACGTTTATGGCTACACCTTC. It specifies CASSFRQGNVYGYTF.

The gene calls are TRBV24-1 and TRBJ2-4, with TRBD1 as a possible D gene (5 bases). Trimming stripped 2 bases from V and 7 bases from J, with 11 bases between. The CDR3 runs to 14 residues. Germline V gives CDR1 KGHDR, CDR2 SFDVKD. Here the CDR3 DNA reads TGTGCCACCAGTGATTGGGGCAAGGATAACATTCAGTACTTC. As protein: CATSDWGKDNIQYF.

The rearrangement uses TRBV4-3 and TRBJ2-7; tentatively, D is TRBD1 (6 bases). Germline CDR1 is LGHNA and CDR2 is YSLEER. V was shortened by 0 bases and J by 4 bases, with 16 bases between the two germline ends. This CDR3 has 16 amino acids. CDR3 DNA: TGCGCCAGCAGCCAAGATCTTGGCAGGGGCTTTTACGAGCAGTACTTC. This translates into CASSQDLGRGFYEQYF.

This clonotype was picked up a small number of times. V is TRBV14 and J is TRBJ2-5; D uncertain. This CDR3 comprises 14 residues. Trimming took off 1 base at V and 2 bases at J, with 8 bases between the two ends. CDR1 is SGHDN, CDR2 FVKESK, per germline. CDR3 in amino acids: CASSQVGVQETQYF. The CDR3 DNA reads TGTGCCAGCAGCCAAGTTGGCGTACAAGAGACCCAGTACTTC.

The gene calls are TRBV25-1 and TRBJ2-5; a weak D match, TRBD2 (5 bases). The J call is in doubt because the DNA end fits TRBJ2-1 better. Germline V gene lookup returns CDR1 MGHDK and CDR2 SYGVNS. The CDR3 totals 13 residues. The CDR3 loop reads CASSEPPAGEQFF. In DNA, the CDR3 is TGTGCCAGCAGTGAGCCCCCCGCGGGTGAGCAGTTCTTC.

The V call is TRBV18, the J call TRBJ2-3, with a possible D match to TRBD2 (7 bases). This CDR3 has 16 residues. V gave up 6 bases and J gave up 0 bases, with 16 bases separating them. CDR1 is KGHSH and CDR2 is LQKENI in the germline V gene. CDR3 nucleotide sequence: TGTGCCAGCTCTTCCAGGCGGGGGCTGAGCACAGATACGCAGTATTTT. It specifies CASSSRRGLSTDTQYF. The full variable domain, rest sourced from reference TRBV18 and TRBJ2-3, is NAGVMQNPRHLVRRRGQEARLRCSPMKGHSHVYWYRQLPEEGLKFMVYLQKENIIDESGMPKERFSAEFPKEGPSILRIQQVVRGDSAAYFCASSSRRGLSTDTQYFGPGTRLTVL.

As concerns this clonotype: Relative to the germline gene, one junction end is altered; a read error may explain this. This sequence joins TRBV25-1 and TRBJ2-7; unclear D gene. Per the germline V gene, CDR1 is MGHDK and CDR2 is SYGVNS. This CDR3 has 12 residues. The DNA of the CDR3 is TGTGCCAGCAGTGAATCGGGCTACGAGCAGCACTTC. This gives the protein CASSESGYEQHF.

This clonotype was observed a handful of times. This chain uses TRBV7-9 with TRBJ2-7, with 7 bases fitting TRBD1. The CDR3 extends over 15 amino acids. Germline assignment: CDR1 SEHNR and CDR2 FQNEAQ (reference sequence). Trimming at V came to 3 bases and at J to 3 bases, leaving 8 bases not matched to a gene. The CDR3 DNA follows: TGTGCCAGCAGCTTTTACAGGACAGGTCGCTACGAGCAGTACTTC. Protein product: CASSFYRTGRYEQYF. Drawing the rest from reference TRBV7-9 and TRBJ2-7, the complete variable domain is DTGVSQNPRHKITKRGQNVTFRCDPISEHNRLYWYRQTLGQGPEFLTYFQNEAQLEKSRLLSDRFSAERPKGSFSTLEIQRTEQGDSAMYLCASSFYRTGRYEQYFGPGTRLTVT.

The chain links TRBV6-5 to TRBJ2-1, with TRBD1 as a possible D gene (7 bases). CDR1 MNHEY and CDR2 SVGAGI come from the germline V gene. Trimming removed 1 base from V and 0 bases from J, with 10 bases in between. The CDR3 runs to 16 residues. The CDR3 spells CASSYWRDSSYNEQFF. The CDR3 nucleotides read TGTGCCAGCAGTTACTGGCGGGACAGCTCCTACAATGAGCAGTTCTTC.

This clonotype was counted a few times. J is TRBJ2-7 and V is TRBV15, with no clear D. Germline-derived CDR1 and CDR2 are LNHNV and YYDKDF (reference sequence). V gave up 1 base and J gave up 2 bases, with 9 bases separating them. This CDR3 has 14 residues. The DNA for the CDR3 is TGTGCCACCAGCAGAGCGGCCAATACCTACGAGCAGTACTTC. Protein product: CATSRAANTYEQYF.

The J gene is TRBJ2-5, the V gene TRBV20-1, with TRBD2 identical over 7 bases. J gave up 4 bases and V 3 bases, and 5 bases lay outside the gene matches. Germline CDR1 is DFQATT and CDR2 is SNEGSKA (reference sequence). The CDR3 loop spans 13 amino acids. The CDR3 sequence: CSASLTSVETQYF. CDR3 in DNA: TGCAGTGCTAGTCTTACTAGCGTAGAGACCCAGTACTTC.

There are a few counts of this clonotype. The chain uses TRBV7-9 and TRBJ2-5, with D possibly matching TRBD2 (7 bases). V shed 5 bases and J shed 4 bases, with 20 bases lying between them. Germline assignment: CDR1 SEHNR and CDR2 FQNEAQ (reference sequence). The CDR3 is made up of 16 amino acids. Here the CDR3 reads CASSTNPRGAGETQYF. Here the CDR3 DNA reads TGTGCCAGCAGCACAAACCCCCGGGGGGCCGGAGAGACCCAGTACTTC.

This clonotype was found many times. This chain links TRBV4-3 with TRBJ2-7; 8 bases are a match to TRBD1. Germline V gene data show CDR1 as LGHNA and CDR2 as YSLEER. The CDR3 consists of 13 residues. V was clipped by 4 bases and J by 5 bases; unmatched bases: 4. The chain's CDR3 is CASSLGQGHEQYF. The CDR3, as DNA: TGCGCCAGCAGCCTCGGACAGGGCCACGAGCAGTACTTC.

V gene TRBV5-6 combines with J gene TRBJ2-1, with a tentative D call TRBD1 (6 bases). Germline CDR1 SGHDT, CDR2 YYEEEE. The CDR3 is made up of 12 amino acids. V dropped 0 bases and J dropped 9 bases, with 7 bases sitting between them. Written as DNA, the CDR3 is TGTGCCAGCAGCTTGGCCAGGGGTGAGCAGTTCTTC. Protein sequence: CASSLARGEQFF.

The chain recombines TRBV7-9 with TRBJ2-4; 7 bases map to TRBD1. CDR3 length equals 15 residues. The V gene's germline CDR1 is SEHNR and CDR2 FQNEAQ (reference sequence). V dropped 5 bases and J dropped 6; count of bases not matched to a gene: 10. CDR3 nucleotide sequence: TGTGCCAGCAGCACTATCGAGGGGGCGGGAAACATTCAGTACTTC. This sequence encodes CASSTIEGAGNIQYF.

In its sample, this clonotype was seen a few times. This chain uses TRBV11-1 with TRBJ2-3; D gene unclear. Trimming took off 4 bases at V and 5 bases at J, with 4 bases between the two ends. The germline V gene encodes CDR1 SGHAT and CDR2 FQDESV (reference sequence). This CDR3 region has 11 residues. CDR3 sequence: CASSWRDTQYF. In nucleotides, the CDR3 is TGTGCCAGCAGCTGGCGAGATACGCAGTATTTT.

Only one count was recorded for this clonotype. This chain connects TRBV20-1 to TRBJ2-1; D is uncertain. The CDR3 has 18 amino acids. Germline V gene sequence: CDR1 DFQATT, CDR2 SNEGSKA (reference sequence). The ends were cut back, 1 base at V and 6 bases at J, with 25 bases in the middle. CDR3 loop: CSARVGPPKPMVGNEQFF. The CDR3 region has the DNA TGCAGTGCTAGAGTTGGCCCCCCTAAGCCCATGGTGGGCAATGAGCAGTTCTTC.

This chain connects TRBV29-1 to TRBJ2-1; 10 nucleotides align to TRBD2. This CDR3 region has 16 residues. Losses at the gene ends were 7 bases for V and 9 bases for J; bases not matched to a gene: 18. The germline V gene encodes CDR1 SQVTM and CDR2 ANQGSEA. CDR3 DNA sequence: TGCAGCGCCGAGGGCCCTAGCGGGGGTTCCGGGGGTGAGCAGTTCTTC. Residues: CSAEGPSGGSGGEQFF.

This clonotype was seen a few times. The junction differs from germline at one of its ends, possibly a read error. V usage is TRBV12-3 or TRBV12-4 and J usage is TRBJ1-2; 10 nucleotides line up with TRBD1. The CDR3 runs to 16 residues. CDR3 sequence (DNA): TGTGCCGGCAGTTTCGGGGCACGGGACAGGGGTGAAGGCTACACCTTC. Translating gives CAGSFGARDRGEGYTF.